This paragraph reports one T cell receptor (beta chain). Its antigen remains unidentified. No base qualities exist here, and no much larger clone lies one base off it. The CDR3 measures 13 amino acids from cysteine to phenylalanine. The DNA shown is the 39-base CDR3, in frame from base 1. Cut back by 0 bases and 8 bases, the V and J ends lie 10 bases apart. Sequences SGHVS (CDR1) and FNYEAQ (CDR2) are obtained from the germline V gene. The data stem from a study of post-analysis software for immune sequencing data (dated by TCRdb to 2014 to 2015). Study-level background: Recorded disease courses included relapsing-remitting, secondary progressive and progressive-relapsing multiple sclerosis, with some patients lacking subtype annotation. The multiple sclerosis patient repertoires were compared with about a dozen previously published healthy control repertoires from donors aged about 6 to 26 years. A subset of samples was prepared in parallel using single-end sample barcoding, then pooled and co-amplified after Illumina adapter ligation. The paper's findings and limits, for the study overall: Normalized Chao1 diversity was significantly lower in multiple sclerosis patients than controls, suggesting substantial peripheral T-cell clonal expansion. Patients showed significantly higher frequencies than controls for five TRBV segments, among them TRBV5-6, TRBV5-1 and TRBV20-1. The multiple sclerosis patient group was slightly younger than the control group. Strong co-clustering of samples prepared in the same batch was shown by direct clustering with F measure, prompting a batch-effect correction.

The receptor library was made with PCR. TCRdb names Illumina HiSeq 2500 as the instrument used. To reduce PCR and sequencing biases, unique molecular identifiers were built into the TCR beta cDNA libraries. Every 1 to 10 million input T cells yielded 500,000 or so cDNA molecules, meaning each molecule approximated one T cell. The same protocol used for the earlier healthy control dataset was applied to prepare and sequence the patient libraries. Within a given batch, samples were prepared together, multiplexed and sequenced on the same HiSeq lane. In the authors' own workflow: MIGEC was used to process the raw barcoded reads, and molecular identifier groups with only a single read were discarded before consensus assembly and CDR3 extraction. VDJtools was used for post-analysis of the clonotype tables, and diversity was normalized by down-sampling every dataset to the size of the smallest sample. In repertoire overlap clustering, CDR3 amino acid sequences, but not nucleotide sequences, were matched to correct batch-related cross-sample contamination. Starting from the raw public reads, TCRdb applied fastp trimming at Q25, assembled clones with MiXCR and retained in-frame beta chains. Records with the same CDR3 protein are collapsed into one entry carrying the most frequent genes and DNA. The V and J calls and clone size are TCRdb's, not the authors'. The sample table contains hundreds of thousands of distinct CDR3 sequences; only one count was recorded for about 40% of them. Around 1.7% of the sample lies in the top ten.

To demonstrate the VDJtools post-analysis software, TCR beta repertoires were profiled from the peripheral blood of about 13 young patients with multiple sclerosis. The multiple sclerosis patients were children and adolescents ranging in age from 6 to 15 years. The sequencing sample was made of blood. This TCR came from a girl aged 5-17 years with multiple sclerosis. In this chain, TRBV7-6 is recombined with TRBJ1-1, with no confidently assigned D gene. The DNA reads TGTGCCAGCAGCTTAGCTAGAGAAGGGGAAGCTTTCTTT. It translates to CASSLAREGEAFF.